The 23 T cell receptor beta chains given below trace back to one sample, sequenced in a study of blood T cell repertoires in COVID-19. TCRdb keeps only in-frame clones here, not all; method: immunoSEQ multiplex PCR. The repertoire holds some 76,000 clones, with more than 75% as singletons. The sample comprised peripheral blood. These receptors came from a human donor in a cohort sampled during active COVID-19.

In its sample, this clone was seen once. This rearrangement joins TRBV6-6 to TRBJ2-1; 9 nucleotides line up with TRBD2. Per the germline V gene, CDR1 is MNHNY and CDR2 is SVGAGI (reference sequence). The ends lost 6 bases at V and 6 bases at J; junction bases unmatched: 9. This CDR3 contains 15 residues. CDR3: CASSTVRTSVNEQFF. In DNA, the CDR3 is TGTGCCAGCAGCACCGTTCGGACTAGCGTCAATGAGCAGTTCTTC.

The rearrangement joins TRBV5-1 to TRBJ1-5; 10 bases line up with TRBD1. J lost 6 bases, V lost 4 bases, and 4 bases had no gene match. The germline V gene encodes CDR1 SGHRS and CDR2 YFSETQ. CDR3 length: 14 residues. CDR3 sequence: CASSQTGGGQPQHF. CDR3 DNA: TGCGCCAGCAGCCAGACAGGGGGCGGTCAGCCCCAGCATTTT. The full variable domain, rest sourced from reference TRBV5-1 and TRBJ1-5, is KAGVTQTPRYLIKTRGQQVTLSCSPISGHRSVSWYQQTPGQGLQFLFEYFSETQRNKGNFPGRFSGRQFSNSRSEMNVSTLELGDSALYLCASSQTGGGQPQHFGDGTRLSIL.

The chain uses TRBV7-9 and TRBJ2-5, with 10 bases aligning to TRBD1. The trim removed 2 bases at V and 4 bases at J, leaving 7 bases unmatched. The CDR3 has 16 residues. Per germline, CDR1 SEHNR and CDR2 FQNEAQ (reference sequence). CDR3 residues: CASSLSGQGVGETQYF. The CDR3 DNA is TGTGCCAGCAGCTTAAGCGGACAGGGGGTCGGAGAGACCCAGTACTTC.

The chain combines TRBV18 with TRBJ1-1; 7 bases are shared with TRBD1. From germline, CDR1 is KGHSH and CDR2 LQKENI. Trimming removed 3 bases from V and 0 bases from J; junction bases left unmatched: 4. CDR3 length equals 15 residues. For the CDR3, the DNA is TGTGCCAGCTCACCCCCAGGGGGGTTGAACACTGAAGCTTTCTTT. It is translated as CASSPPGGLNTEAFF.

The rearrangement uses TRBV18 and TRBJ1-6; tentative D call: TRBD1 (6 bases). V dropped 2 bases and J dropped 6 bases, with 14 bases sitting between them. The CDR3 is made up of 16 amino acids. Germline CDR1 is KGHSH and CDR2 is LQKENI. The CDR3 DNA is TGTGCCAGCTCACCAATGGGGGGGGCGGCTAATTCACCCCTCCACTTT. It specifies CASSPMGGAANSPLHF.

This chain uses TRBV4-1 with TRBJ2-5; the match to TRBD2 covers 14 bases. The CDR3 extends over 17 amino acids. J lost 4 bases, V lost 4 bases, and 8 bases had no gene match. Looked up from germline, CDR1 is MGHRA and CDR2 is YSYEKL. CDR3 amino acids: CASSRAPGLAGAETQYF. Here the CDR3 DNA reads TGCGCCAGCAGCCGGGCACCGGGACTAGCGGGGGCAGAGACCCAGTACTTC.

J is TRBJ2-4 and V is TRBV6-5, with TRBD1 identical over 7 bases. V dropped 7 bases and J dropped 1; count of bases not matched to a gene: 4. CDR1 MNHEY and CDR2 SVGAGI come from the germline V gene. The CDR3 loop spans 14 amino acids. The CDR3 DNA reads as TGTGCCAGCAATGTACAGGGGGCCAAAAACATTCAGTACTTC. Protein sequence: CASNVQGAKNIQYF.

The rearrangement uses TRBV5-1 and TRBJ1-2, with 9 bases aligning to TRBD1. The V segment lost 4 bases and the J segment 5 bases; nucleotides outside the gene matches: 12. CDR1 SGHRS and CDR2 YFSETQ come from the germline V gene. The CDR3 extends over 16 amino acids. CDR3 amino acids: CASSLFPGQGGYGYTF. The CDR3 nucleotides read TGCGCCAGCAGCCTTTTCCCGGGACAGGGCGGTTATGGCTACACCTTC.

The chain uses TRBV6-5 and TRBJ1-4; tentative D call: TRBD1 (6 bases). Germline CDR1 and CDR2: MNHEY and SVGAGI. This CDR3 has 14 amino acids. Trimming stripped 8 bases from V and 2 bases from J, with 12 bases between. This CDR3 is CASGTGSTNEKLFF. CDR3 DNA sequence: TGTGCCAGCGGCACAGGGTCTACTAATGAAAAACTGTTTTTT.

This rearrangement joins TRBV7-2 to TRBJ2-4; 9 bases are shared with TRBD1. Per the germline V gene, CDR1 is SGHTA and CDR2 is FQGNSA. This CDR3 has 14 amino acids. Trimming at V came to 4 bases and at J to 6 bases, leaving 4 bases not matched to a gene. The CDR3 is CASSSGQGLNIQYF. The CDR3 DNA sequence: TGTGCCAGCAGCTCGGGACAGGGTCTAAACATTCAGTACTTC.

The rearrangement joins TRBV11-3 to TRBJ2-1; TRBD1 matches 7 bases. V shed 1 base and J 5 bases; nucleotides not matched to a gene: 5. Germline V gene sequence: CDR1 SGHNT, CDR2 YENEEA. This CDR3 is built from 15 residues. The DNA for the CDR3 is TGTGCCAGCAGCTTAGGGACAGGCCATCACAATGAGCAGTTCTTC. As protein: CASSLGTGHHNEQFF. The variable domain in full, completed from reference TRBV11-3 and TRBJ2-1, reads EAGVVQSPRYKIIEKKQPVAFWCNPISGHNTLYWYLQNLGQGPELLIRYENEEAVDDSQLPKDRFSAERLKGVDSTLKIQPAELGDSAVYLCASSLGTGHHNEQFFGPGTRLTVL.

The V gene is TRBV2, the J gene TRBJ1-4, with D perhaps matching TRBD1 (6 bases). The V end was cut by 5 bases, the J end by 6 bases, with 31 bases between. The germline V gene encodes CDR1 SNHLY and CDR2 FYNNEI. This CDR3 is 20 amino acids long. The CDR3 spells CASSSLFVGQGLGEDEKLFF. CDR3 bases: TGTGCCAGCAGTTCCCTATTCGTGGGACAAGGATTGGGCGAAGATGAAAAACTGTTTTTT.

This chain uses TRBV6-4 with TRBJ2-6; D is perhaps TRBD1 (6 bases). Trimming removed 6 bases from V and 0 bases from J, with 12 bases in between. Germline V lookup: CDR1 MRHNA, CDR2 SNTAGT. CDR3 length: 16 residues. The CDR3 nucleotides are TGTGCCAGCAGCAGGGACATGGTCTCTGGGGCCAACGTCCTGACTTTC. Translation gives CASSRDMVSGANVLTF.

The gene calls are TRBV30 and TRBJ2-7, with D maybe TRBD1 (6 bases). V lost 5 bases, J lost 2 bases, and 7 bases lay in between. CDR3 length: 11 amino acids. Per the germline V gene, CDR1 is GTSNPN and CDR2 is SVGIG (reference sequence). As DNA, the CDR3 is TGTGCCTGGGCAGGGGCCTACGAGCAGTACTTC. It encodes CAWAGAYEQYF.

This chain joins TRBV5-4 and TRBJ1-1, with D possibly matching TRBD1 (5 bases). Trimming took off 4 bases at V and 3 bases at J, with 16 bases between the two ends. Germline loops: CDR1 SGHNT, CDR2 YYREEE (reference sequence). The CDR3 extends over 15 amino acids. DNA of the CDR3: TGTGCCAGCAGCGCCGACGGGGGGACCTACACTGAAGCTTTCTTT. Amino acid sequence: CASSADGGTYTEAFF.

V is TRBV6-2 or TRBV6-3 and J is TRBJ1-5, with unresolved D. V was pared by 2 bases and J by 5 bases, with 7 bases between. The CDR3 spans 13 residues. Germline V gene sequence: CDR1 MNHEY, CDR2 SVGEGT. The CDR3 sequence: CASSYLADQPQHF. The CDR3 DNA follows: TGTGCCAGCAGTTACCTCGCAGATCAGCCCCAGCATTTT.

The genes are TRBV19 and TRBJ1-6; TRBD1 agrees at 12 bases. The J segment lost 9 bases and the V segment lost 3 bases, leaving 6 bases of the junction unmatched. From germline, CDR1 is LNHDA and CDR2 SQIVND (reference sequence). The CDR3 runs 16 residues. The CDR3 coding sequence is TGTGCCAGTAGTATGGGACAGGGGGCTGTCGGTTCACCCCTCCACTTT. Residues: CASSMGQGAVGSPLHF. Looking up the rest from reference TRBV19 and TRBJ1-6 gives the full variable domain: DGGITQSPKYLFRKEGQNVTLSCEQNLNHDAMYWYRQDPGQGLRLIYYSQIVNDFQKGDIAEGYSVSREKKESFPLTVTSAQKNPTAFYLCASSMGQGAVGSPLHFGNGTRLTVT.

The chain is built from TRBV10-1 and TRBJ2-1; TRBD1 agrees at 8 bases. J gave up 5 bases and V 0 bases, and 6 bases lay outside the gene matches. This CDR3 contains 16 residues. Germline V gene lookup returns CDR1 WNHNN and CDR2 SYGVQD (reference sequence). Written as DNA, the CDR3 is TGCGCCAGCAGTGAGTCGAGGGCAGGGGGCCACAATGAGCAGTTCTTC. Translation: CASSESRAGGHNEQFF.

In its sample, this clone was seen once. V usage is TRBV5-4 and J usage is TRBJ2-2; no firm D call. V was clipped by 7 bases and J by 7 bases, with 23 bases between them. The V gene's germline CDR1 is SGHNT and CDR2 YYREEE (reference sequence). The CDR3 sequence is 16 residues long. DNA of the CDR3: TGTGCCAGCGCGCCTTCTCCCCATACGACGGGCGGGGAGCTGTTTTTT. Amino acids: CASAPSPHTTGGELFF. Based on the CDR3 plus reference TRBV5-4 and TRBJ2-2, the full variable domain is ETGVTQSPTHLIKTRGQQVTLRCSSQSGHNTVSWYQQALGQGPQFIFQYYREEENGRGNFPPRFSGLQFPNYSSELNVNALELDDSALYLCASAPSPHTTGGELFFGEGSRLTVL.

The CDR3 DNA reads TGCGCCAGCAGCCAAGTTCAATCCCAGGTTCAGGGGGGCTACACCTTC. This encodes CASSQVQSQVQGGYTF. This chain uses TRBV4-1 with TRBJ1-2, with a weak D call TRBD1 (6 bases). CDR1 and CDR2 (germline): MGHRA, YSYEKL. V was pared by 1 base and J by 8 bases, with 20 bases between. The length of the CDR3 is 16 residues.

V is TRBV19 and J is TRBJ2-3; the D gene is possibly TRBD1 (5 bases). The CDR3 length is 15 residues. Trimming stripped 9 bases from V and 8 bases from J, with 24 bases between. Germline CDR1 and CDR2: LNHDA and SQIVND (reference sequence). This CDR3 reads CASEPRWGSLSTQYF. The CDR3 region has the DNA TGTGCCAGCGAGCCTCGGTGGGGCAGTTTGTCTACGCAGTATTTT.

There are a few counts of this clone. The rearrangement links TRBV3-1 (or the pseudogene TRBV3-2) to TRBJ1-1, with D possibly being TRBD1 (6 bases). V dropped 2 bases and J dropped 8 bases, with 12 bases sitting between them. This CDR3 spans 13 amino acids. Germline V lookup: CDR1 LGHDT, CDR2 YNNKEL (reference sequence). The CDR3 coding sequence is TGTGCCAGCAGCCAAATCGGGACACTAGAAGCTTTCTTT. This gives the protein CASSQIGTLEAFF.

The chain employs TRBV19 and TRBJ2-7, with 9 bases lining up with TRBD1. The CDR3 loop spans 13 amino acids. V lost 8 bases to trimming and J lost 2 bases; unmatched junction nucleotides: 4. Germline CDR1 is LNHDA and CDR2 is SQIVND (reference sequence). The CDR3 reads CASARTGAYEQYF. CDR3 coding DNA: TGTGCCAGTGCCAGGACAGGGGCCTACGAGCAGTACTTC.